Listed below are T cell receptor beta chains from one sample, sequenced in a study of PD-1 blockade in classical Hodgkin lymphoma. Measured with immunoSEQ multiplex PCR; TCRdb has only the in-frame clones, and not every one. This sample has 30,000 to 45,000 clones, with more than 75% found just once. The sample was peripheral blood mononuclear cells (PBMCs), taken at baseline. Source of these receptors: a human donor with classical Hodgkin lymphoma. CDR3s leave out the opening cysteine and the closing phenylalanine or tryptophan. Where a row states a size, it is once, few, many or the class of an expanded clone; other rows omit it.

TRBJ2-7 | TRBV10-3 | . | AISEWQVTYEQY
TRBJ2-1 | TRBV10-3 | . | AIMVGRGGPDEQF
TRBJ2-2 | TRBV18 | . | ASSRHPGTGELF
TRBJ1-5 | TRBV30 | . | AWSRLGSGEDQPQH
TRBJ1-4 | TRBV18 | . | ASSPLGATNEKLF
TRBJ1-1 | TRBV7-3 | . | ASSSQENTEAF
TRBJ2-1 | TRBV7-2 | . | ASSFRAGDLYNEQF
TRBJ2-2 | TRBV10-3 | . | AMSLSMGTGELF
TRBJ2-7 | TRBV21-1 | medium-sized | ASTPYEQY
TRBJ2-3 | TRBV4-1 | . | ASSQETSGSSTDTQY
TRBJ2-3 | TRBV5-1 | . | ASSPGLAGQADTQY
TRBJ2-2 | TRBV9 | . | ASSYGSGELF
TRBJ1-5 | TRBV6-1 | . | ASSRDRANQPQH
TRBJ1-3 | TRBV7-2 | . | ASSRRGGGNTIY
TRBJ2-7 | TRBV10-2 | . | ASSELTSGAYEQY
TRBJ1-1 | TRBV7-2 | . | ASRNRVNTEAF
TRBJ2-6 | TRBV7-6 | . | ASSPTVGGLGGANVLT
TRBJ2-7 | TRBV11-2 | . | ASSAAGGHEQY
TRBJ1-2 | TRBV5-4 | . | ASSAGGGYGYT
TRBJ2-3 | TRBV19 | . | ASSTRTGRFSDTQY
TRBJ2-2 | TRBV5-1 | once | ASSTGQSPTGELF
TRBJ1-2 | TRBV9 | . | ASSVDAIYGYT
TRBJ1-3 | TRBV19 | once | ASNPGQPFSGNTIY
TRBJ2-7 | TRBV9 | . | ASSASGTSGRYEQY
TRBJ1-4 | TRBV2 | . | ASSEEVREKLF
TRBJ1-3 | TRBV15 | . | ATSSSLRSSGNTIY
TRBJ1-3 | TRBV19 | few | ASSTGQIGNTIY
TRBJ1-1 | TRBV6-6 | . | ASSGRGTMNTEAF